Listed below are T cell receptor beta chains from one sample, sequenced in a study of shared clonotypes between healthy human individuals. Assay: immunoSEQ multiplex PCR; the TCRdb copy retains only in-frame clones and omits some. The sample comprises 2 million to 2.5 million clones, approximately 94% of which are singletons, and around 0.13% rests with the top ten. Sequencing was done on a sample of naive CD4+ T cells sorted from blood. These TCRs come from a man aged 18 to 29 in good health. Both conserved end residues are part of each CDR3. A D gene is named only where the DNA matches it firmly. Clone size is shown for a subset of rows, as once, few, many or a class of expanded clone.

J gene,V gene,clone size,D gene,CDR3 protein,CDR3 DNA
TRBJ2-7,TRBV5-4,-,-,CASSPTAGESYEQYF,TGTGCCAGCAGCCCCACTGCAGGGGAGTCCTACGAGCAGTACTTC
TRBJ1-6,TRBV5-1,once,-,CASSPGFGENSPLHF,TGCGCCAGCAGCCCAGGCTTCGGGGAGAATTCACCCCTCCACTTT
TRBJ2-3,TRBV20-1,-,-,CSLYTDTQYF,TGCAGTCTTTACACAGATACGCAGTATTTT
TRBJ1-4,TRBV28,-,-,CASSLRGRTVVEKLFF,TGTGCCAGCAGTTTAAGGGGGAGGACAGTTGTGGAAAAACTGTTTTTT
TRBJ1-1,TRBV11-1,-,TRBD1,CASRRTGGTEAFF,TGTGCCAGCAGACGGACAGGAGGGACTGAAGCTTTCTTT
TRBJ1-6,TRBV28,-,-,CASKGTVSYNSPLHF,TGTGCCAGTAAGGGGACGGTCTCCTATAATTCACCCCTCCACTTT
TRBJ2-5,TRBV5-1,-,TRBD2,CASSLALAEQETQYF,TGCGCCAGCAGCCTGGCACTAGCGGAGCAAGAGACCCAGTACTTC
TRBJ2-1,TRBV29-1,-,TRBD2,CSVEGLAGAVNEQFF,TGCAGCGTTGAGGGGCTAGCGGGGGCCGTCAATGAGCAGTTCTTC
TRBJ2-7,TRBV5-1,-,-,CASSLGPSGLDSYEQYF,TGCGCCAGCAGCTTGGGCCCCTCAGGACTCGATTCCTACGAGCAGTACTTC
TRBJ1-1,TRBV6-5,-,-,CASSYSRGIYTEAFF,TGTGCCAGCAGTTACTCGCGGGGGATCTACACTGAAGCTTTCTTT
TRBJ1-2,TRBV7-3,-,TRBD1,CASSLTGGQGSGYTF,TGTGCCAGCAGCTTAACGGGCGGACAGGGGAGTGGCTACACCTTC
TRBJ2-7,TRBV2,once,TRBD1,CASTGQGVSYEQYF,TGTGCCAGCACGGGACAGGGGGTTTCCTACGAGCAGTACTTC
TRBJ2-7,TRBV4-1,-,-,CASSQEGRVGGEQYF,TGCGCCAGCAGCCAAGAAGGTAGGGTTGGGGGCGAGCAGTACTTC
TRBJ1-3,TRBV9,-,TRBD1,CASSPGTVSGNTIYF,TGTGCCAGCAGCCCTGGGACAGTCTCTGGAAACACCATATATTTT
TRBJ2-7,TRBV30,-,-,CAWNGKGQGAYEQYF,TGTGCCTGGAACGGAAAGGGGCAGGGAGCCTACGAGCAGTACTTC
TRBJ1-3,TRBV7-2,-,-,CASSSWTISSGNTIYF,TGTGCCAGCAGCTCATGGACGATCAGCTCTGGAAACACCATATATTTT
TRBJ2-2,TRBV2,-,-,CASSEREGDTGELFF,TGTGCCAGCAGTGAAAGGGAGGGGGACACCGGGGAGCTGTTTTTT
TRBJ1-5,TRBV7-2,-,-,CASSLGGGHNQPQHF,TGTGCCAGCAGCTTAGGTGGGGGCCACAATCAGCCCCAGCATTTT
TRBJ1-1,TRBV28,once,-,CASSFLRGESTEAFF,TGTGCCAGCAGTTTCCTCAGGGGAGAGAGCACTGAAGCTTTCTTT
TRBJ1-2,TRBV6-4,-,-,CASSANRNYGYTF,TGTGCCAGCAGTGCTAACAGGAACTATGGCTACACCTTC
TRBJ2-5,TRBV5-1,-,-,CASSFGTQVQETQYF,TGCGCCAGCAGCTTTGGCACCCAAGTCCAAGAGACCCAGTACTTC
TRBJ2-2,TRBV19,-,-,CASNSAGSTGELFF,TGTGCCAGTAATTCGGCAGGGTCCACCGGGGAGCTGTTTTTT
TRBJ1-5,TRBV10-2,-,-,CASRFSLGQPQHF,TGCGCCAGCAGGTTCAGTTTGGGTCAGCCCCAGCATTTT
TRBJ1-1,TRBV6-5,-,-,CASSSLGGRNTEAFF,TGTGCCAGCAGTAGCTTGGGGGGGAGAAACACTGAAGCTTTCTTT
TRBJ2-1,TRBV13,-,-,CASSLAPTSSEQFF,TGTGCCAGCAGCTTAGCTCCGACGTCTAGTGAGCAGTTCTTC
TRBJ2-7,TRBV11-2,-,TRBD1,CASSSYRDRDYEQYF,TGTGCCAGCAGCTCGTACCGGGACAGGGACTACGAGCAGTACTTC
TRBJ1-1,TRBV5-1,-,TRBD1,CASSLMKGAGTEAFF,TGCGCCAGCAGCTTAATGAAGGGGGCTGGCACTGAAGCTTTCTTT
TRBJ1-2,TRBV7-8,-,-,CASSPEGGGYTF,TGTGCCAGCAGCCCCGAGGGCGGTGGCTACACCTTC
TRBJ2-1,TRBV5-1,-,TRBD2,CASSPSGSSYNEQFF,TGCGCCAGCAGCCCTAGCGGTAGCTCCTACAATGAGCAGTTCTTC
TRBJ2-1,TRBV7-2,once,TRBD2,CASSPQWAGVEQFF,TGTGCCAGCAGCCCACAGTGGGCGGGGGTTGAGCAGTTCTTC
TRBJ1-5,TRBV6-6,-,-,CASSYSGGRQPQHF,TGTGCCAGCAGTTACTCAGGGGGAAGGCAGCCCCAGCATTTT
TRBJ2-5,TRBV28,-,-,CASSWGIRTSPQYF,TGTGCCAGCAGTTGGGGGATCCGCACGAGTCCCCAGTACTTC
TRBJ2-5,TRBV28,-,TRBD2,CASTPGGGETQYF,TGTGCCAGCACCCCCGGGGGGGGAGAGACCCAGTACTTC
TRBJ1-1,TRBV11-2,-,TRBD1,CASSFDRDTEAFF,TGTGCCAGCAGCTTCGACAGGGACACTGAAGCTTTCTTT
TRBJ2-7,TRBV9,-,TRBD1,CASSVGTGTYEQYF,TGTGCCAGCAGCGTAGGGACAGGGACCTACGAGCAGTACTTC
TRBJ2-6,TRBV4-1,-,TRBD1,CASSQEGTGPSGANVLTF,TGCGCCAGCAGCCAAGAGGGGACAGGCCCCTCTGGGGCCAACGTCCTGACTTTC
TRBJ2-2,TRBV28,-,-,CASPSPNTGELFF,TGTGCCAGCCCCTCTCCGAACACCGGGGAGCTGTTTTTT
TRBJ2-7,TRBV10-3,-,TRBD1,CAISGGQGPYEQYF,TGTGCCATCAGTGGGGGACAGGGGCCCTACGAGCAGTACTTC
TRBJ1-6,TRBV30,-,TRBD1,CAWTTGTANSPLHF,TGTGCCTGGACGACCGGGACAGCGAATTCACCCCTCCACTTT
TRBJ1-2,TRBV6-6,-,-,CASSGQNTNYGYTF,TGTGCCAGCAGTGGACAAAACACTAACTATGGCTACACCTTC
TRBJ2-7,TRBV12-5,-,-,CASGLEGPREQYF,TGTGCTAGTGGTTTGGAGGGACCTCGGGAGCAGTACTTC
TRBJ2-7,TRBV19,-,TRBD1,CASSILGDRGPGGFYEQYF,TGTGCCAGTAGTATATTAGGGGACAGGGGACCTGGAGGCTTTTACGAGCAGTACTTC
TRBJ1-1,TRBV5-4,-,-,CASSTWRPKGRKNTEAFF,TGTGCCAGCAGCACTTGGCGCCCCAAGGGCAGAAAGAACACTGAAGCTTTCTTT
TRBJ2-2,TRBV19,once,-,CASSNQGWRTGELFF,TGTGCCAGTAGTAACCAGGGTTGGCGGACCGGGGAGCTGTTTTTT
TRBJ1-4,TRBV19,once,-,CASRNRVATNEKLFF,TGTGCCAGTCGAAATAGAGTCGCAACTAATGAAAAACTGTTTTTT
TRBJ2-5,TRBV19,-,-,CASSIWPSETQYF,TGTGCCAGTAGTATATGGCCTTCGGAGACCCAGTACTTC
TRBJ2-5,TRBV4-3,-,-,CASSQDTGSTETQYF,TGCGCCAGCAGCCAAGATACGGGGAGTACGGAGACCCAGTACTTC
TRBJ2-5,TRBV7-2,-,TRBD1,CASSRRQGRQETQYF,TGTGCCAGCAGCCGAAGACAGGGTCGCCAAGAGACCCAGTACTTC
TRBJ1-2,TRBV6-6,-,-,CASSSGQPENYGYTF,TGTGCCAGCAGCTCGGGACAACCCGAGAACTATGGCTACACCTTC
TRBJ1-6,TRBV27,few,-,CASKLLQGYNSPLHF,TGTGCCAGCAAACTACTTCAGGGGTACAATTCACCCCTCCACTTT
TRBJ2-7,TRBV6-1,-,-,CASSHTGINGHEQYF,TGTGCCAGCAGTCATACAGGAATCAATGGCCACGAGCAGTACTTC
TRBJ1-1,TRBV4-1,once,-,CASSQDVGRWEAFF,TGCGCCAGCAGCCAAGATGTCGGACGCTGGGAAGCTTTCTTT
TRBJ2-5,TRBV7-2,-,-,CASSLVALSYETQYF,TGTGCCAGCAGCTTAGTTGCCCTCTCCTACGAGACCCAGTACTTC
TRBJ2-7,TRBV25-1,-,-,CASSEYDRGGGEQYF,TGTGCCAGCAGTGAATACGACCGGGGCGGCGGCGAGCAGTACTTC
TRBJ2-2,TRBV5-1,-,-,CASSLRQGGTGELFF,TGCGCCAGCAGTCTAAGACAGGGAGGGACCGGGGAGCTGTTTTTT
TRBJ2-2,TRBV7-9,-,-,CASSPGPGTGELFF,TGTGCCAGCAGCCCGGGTCCGGGGACCGGGGAGCTGTTTTTT
TRBJ1-3,TRBV7-2,-,-,CASSLGTGNTIYF,TGTGCCAGCAGCTTAGGGACAGGAAACACCATATATTTT
TRBJ2-7,TRBV7-9,-,TRBD1,CASSFGATGELYEQYF,TGTGCCAGCAGTTTTGGGGCCACAGGGGAGCTATACGAGCAGTACTTC
TRBJ2-7,TRBV5-6,-,TRBD1,CASSSSGDRGYEQYF,TGTGCCAGCAGCAGCTCGGGGGACAGGGGGTACGAGCAGTACTTC